The rows below give T cell receptor beta chains drawn from one sample of a study of blood T cell repertoires in COVID-19. The repertoire was sequenced with immunoSEQ multiplex PCR; TCRdb's copy has only in-frame clones and lacks some. This sample carries 200,000 to 300,000 clones, more than 80% of them seen once, and the ten largest clones take around 7.5%. The sequenced material came from peripheral blood. These receptors originate from a woman aged 80 or older with COVID-19, enrolled during active disease. Both conserved end residues are part of each CDR3. A D gene is named only where the DNA matches it firmly. Rows give clone size only sometimes, using once, few, many, or a class for an expanded clone.

>TRBV28|NA|NA|TRBJ1-5
CASLSLFGRSGGIDQPQHF
TGTGCCAGCCTCTCCCTTTTTGGTCGCAGCGGGGGAATTGATCAGCCCCAGCATTTT
>TRBV19|NA|NA|TRBJ1-5
CASNRVPHQPQHF
TGTGCCAGTAACAGGGTGCCCCATCAGCCCCAGCATTTT
>TRBV5-5|NA|NA|TRBJ2-7
CASSLGWANEQYF
TGTGCCAGCAGCTTGGGATGGGCGAACGAGCAGTACTTC
>TRBV5-1|NA|NA|TRBJ2-6
CASSLAEAGANVLTF
TGCGCCAGCAGCTTGGCCGAGGCGGGGGCCAACGTCCTGACTTTC
>TRBV27|NA|NA|TRBJ1-1
CASSSTRVGNTEAFF
TGTGCCAGCAGTTCGACCAGGGTGGGGAACACTGAAGCTTTCTTT
>TRBV21-1|NA|NA|TRBJ2-2
CASSPGHYTGDSIGELFF
TGTGCCAGCAGCCCGGGACACTATACAGGGGACAGTATCGGGGAGCTGTTTTTT
>TRBV6-5|NA|NA|TRBJ1-5
CASSLLWDTNQPQHF
TGTGCCAGCAGTCTTCTGTGGGACACCAATCAGCCCCAGCATTTT
>TRBV5-1|few|TRBD2|TRBJ2-3
CASSLVGGRGTDTQYF
TGCGCCAGCAGCTTGGTGGGCGGGAGGGGCACAGATACGCAGTATTTT
>TRBV18|few|TRBD1|TRBJ1-5
CASSPPGTGVQPQHF
TGTGCCAGCTCACCGCCTGGGACAGGGGTTCAGCCCCAGCATTTT
>TRBV29-1|NA|NA|TRBJ2-7
CSVVRESSYEQYF
TGCAGCGTTGTTCGGGAGAGCTCCTACGAGCAGTACTTC
>TRBV28|NA|TRBD2|TRBJ2-7
CASSYGGVIYEQYF
TGTGCCAGCAGTTACGGGGGGGTGATCTACGAGCAGTACTTC
>TRBV5-6|NA|NA|TRBJ1-1
CASSLWGRWANTEAFF
TGTGCCAGCAGCTTGTGGGGCAGGTGGGCGAACACTGAAGCTTTCTTT
>TRBV30|few|NA|TRBJ1-2
CAWTRGGVKYGYTF
TGTGCCTGGACCCGCGGAGGGGTTAAGTATGGCTACACCTTC
>TRBV2|NA|TRBD2|TRBJ2-1
CASSARRGSGWSYNEQFF
TGTGCCAGCAGCGCCCGTCGCGGGAGTGGGTGGTCCTACAATGAGCAGTTCTTC
>TRBV30|NA|TRBD1|TRBJ1-1
CAWAGQGFSNTEAFF
TGTGCCTGGGCCGGACAGGGATTCTCGAACACTGAAGCTTTCTTT
>TRBV19|NA|TRBD1|TRBJ1-2
CASTDRGHYGYTF
TGTGCCAGTACGGACAGGGGCCACTATGGCTACACCTTC
>TRBV9|NA|NA|TRBJ1-2
CASSVAEGWAPHGYTF
TGTGCCAGCAGCGTAGCTGAGGGTTGGGCACCCCATGGCTACACCTTC
>TRBV24-1|NA|NA|TRBJ2-1
CATSETDINEQFF
TGTGCCACCAGTGAAACGGACATTAATGAGCAGTTCTTC
>TRBV5-1|once|TRBD2|TRBJ2-2
CASSFLAGDTGELFF
TGCGCCAGCAGCTTTCTAGCGGGGGACACCGGGGAGCTGTTTTTT
>TRBV3-1/TRBV3-2|once|TRBD1|TRBJ1-1
CASRGTGGFTEAFF
TGTGCCAGCAGGGGAACAGGGGGGTTTACTGAAGCTTTCTTT
>TRBV19|once|NA|TRBJ1-1
CASMAGSVNTEAFF
TGTGCCAGTATGGCAGGATCGGTGAACACTGAAGCTTTCTTT
>TRBV5-1|NA|TRBD1|TRBJ1-2
CASSLIPGQGYGYTF
TGCGCCAGCAGCCTAATTCCGGGACAGGGCTATGGCTACACCTTC
>TRBV9|NA|NA|TRBJ2-2
CASSPRDTGELFF
TGTGCCAGCAGCCCCCGGGACACCGGGGAGCTGTTTTTT
>TRBV4-2|NA|NA|TRBJ2-5
CASSQEGADQETQYF
TGTGCCAGCAGCCAAGAGGGGGCGGACCAAGAGACCCAGTACTTC
>TRBV18|NA|NA|TRBJ1-2
CASSPRSGDNGDGYTF
TGTGCCAGCTCACCACGGTCAGGGGACAACGGTGATGGCTACACCTTC
>TRBV19|NA|NA|TRBJ1-5
CASSTVIGWPQHF
TGTGCCAGTAGCACTGTAATTGGTTGGCCCCAGCATTTT
>TRBV7-9|NA|TRBD1|TRBJ2-1
CASSFKALTGEFF
TGTGCCAGCAGCTTCAAGGCCTTAACAGGGGAGTTCTTC
>TRBV6-6|few|TRBD1|TRBJ1-6
CASSPDRGYNSPLHF
TGTGCCAGCAGTCCTGACAGGGGATATAATTCACCCCTCCACTTT
>TRBV11-2|NA|TRBD2|TRBJ2-3
CASRSTGTRRDTQYF
TGTGCCAGCAGGTCAACCGGGACTAGGAGGGATACGCAGTATTTT
>TRBV12-2|NA|NA|TRBJ2-3
CASRPRRTSGSDTQYF
TGTGCAAGTCGCCCTAGGCGGACTAGCGGTTCAGATACGCAGTATTTT
>TRBV5-1|NA|NA|TRBJ2-1
CASSSGHSYNEQFF
TGCGCCAGCAGCTCCGGACACTCCTACAATGAGCAGTTCTTC
>TRBV4-1|NA|TRBD1|TRBJ1-4
CASSQDYGTGVSEKLFF
TGCGCCAGCAGCCAAGATTACGGGACAGGGGTTTCTGAAAAACTGTTTTTT
>TRBV7-2|NA|NA|TRBJ2-1
CASSQSGYYNEQFF
TGTGCCAGCAGCCAGAGCGGGTACTACAATGAGCAGTTCTTC
>TRBV11-1|NA|TRBD2|TRBJ2-3
CASTLYRGGDTQYF
TGTGCCAGCACCCTTTACCGCGGGGGAGATACGCAGTATTTT
>TRBV7-9|few|NA|TRBJ2-7
CASSLVVVSPPYEQYF
TGTGCCAGCAGCTTAGTAGTCGTCTCCCCCCCCTACGAGCAGTACTTC
>TRBV11-1|NA|TRBD1|TRBJ2-7
CASSLGGTGSYEQYF
TGTGCCAGCAGCTTAGGAGGGACAGGGTCCTACGAGCAGTACTTC
>TRBV18|once|TRBD1|TRBJ1-1
CASSPSRQGAGTEAFF
TGTGCCAGCTCACCGTCAAGACAGGGGGCGGGAACTGAAGCTTTCTTT
>TRBV5-6|NA|NA|TRBJ1-2
CASSLGGRRYGYTF
TGTGCCAGCAGCTTGGGAGGGCGGCGGTATGGCTACACCTTC
>TRBV4-1|few|TRBD1|TRBJ1-5
CASSQGDRNQPQHF
TGCGCCAGCAGCCAAGGGGACAGAAATCAGCCCCAGCATTTT
>TRBV14|NA|TRBD1|TRBJ1-4
CASSQRTGSTFNEKLFF
TGTGCCAGCAGCCAAAGGACAGGCTCTACCTTTAATGAAAAACTGTTTTTT
>TRBV3-1/TRBV3-2|NA|NA|TRBJ2-1
CASSSDVGHEQFF
TGTGCCAGCAGCTCTGACGTGGGCCATGAGCAGTTCTTC
>TRBV6-5|NA|TRBD1|TRBJ1-3
CASSYEDRAGNTIYF
TGTGCCAGCAGTTACGAGGACAGGGCTGGAAACACCATATATTTT
>TRBV3-1/TRBV3-2|once|TRBD1|TRBJ1-6
CASSYRTGGSSPLHF
TGTGCCAGCAGCTATAGGACAGGAGGTAGTTCACCCCTCCACTTT
>TRBV18|NA|TRBD1|TRBJ2-5
CASSPRTGVGQETQYF
TGTGCCAGCTCACCGAGGACAGGGGTCGGGCAAGAGACCCAGTACTTC
>TRBV2|NA|TRBD1|TRBJ1-2
CASRPGQGALGYTF
TGTGCCAGCAGGCCGGGACAGGGGGCGCTAGGCTACACCTTC
>TRBV4-1|NA|NA|TRBJ1-6
CASSHPTRQTSSYNSPLHF
TGCGCCAGCAGCCATCCAACTCGACAGACAAGCTCCTATAATTCACCCCTCCACTTT
>TRBV30|NA|NA|TRBJ2-7
CAWSTQRTSSYEQYF
TGTGCCTGGAGTACCCAACGGACTTCCTCCTACGAGCAGTACTTC